These T cell receptor beta chains were read from a single sample in a study of Ad26.COV2.S vaccination and SARS-CoV-2 variants. Sequencing used immunoSEQ multiplex PCR; TCRdb keeps in-frame clones, though not all of them. This table has roughly 390,000 clones, less than 90% appearing once. Sequenced material: peripheral blood, taken in a trial of Ad26.COV2.S vaccine versus placebo. These receptor sequences come from a person between 18 and 60 years old who received the Ad26.COV2.S COVID-19 vaccine or a placebo. Both conserved end residues are part of each CDR3. The order of the fields is J gene, D gene, V gene, CDR3 DNA, CDR3 protein. D genes are given only for firm matches.

TRBJ2-5 | TRBD2 | TRBV6-5 | TGTGCCAGCAAGAGGACTAGCGTGGAGACCCAGTACTTC | CASKRTSVETQYF
TRBJ2-3 | TRBD2 | TRBV15 | TGTGCCACCAGCGTCCGACTAGCGGGGGGCACAGATACGCAGTATTTT | CATSVRLAGGTDTQYF
TRBJ1-2 | - | TRBV7-9 | TGTGCCAGCAGCCTCCTCCGGGACACCAACTATGGCTACACCTTC | CASSLLRDTNYGYTF
TRBJ2-1 | TRBD2 | TRBV11-2 | TGTGCCAGCAAGACTGCGGGGGGGAACAATGAGCAGTTCTTC | CASKTAGGNNEQFF
TRBJ1-2 | TRBD1 | TRBV3-1/TRBV3-2 | TGTGCCAGCAGCCAAGATTTGAGACCCGGGACAGGGGCTTTCTATGGCTACACCTTC | CASSQDLRPGTGAFYGYTF
TRBJ2-1 | - | TRBV27 | TGTGCCAGCAGTCCCTTGTGGGGGAGCTCCTACAATGAGCAGTTCTTC | CASSPLWGSSYNEQFF
TRBJ2-1 | - | TRBV2 | TGTGCCAGCAGTGAATGGTTGGGCTACAATGAGCAGTTCTTC | CASSEWLGYNEQFF
TRBJ1-4 | - | TRBV30 | TGTGCCTGGAGTGTATCCGAAAAACTGTTTTTT | CAWSVSEKLFF
TRBJ1-1 | - | TRBV2 | TGTGCCAGCAGCGTGGGGAGAATGAACACTGAAGCTTTCTTT | CASSVGRMNTEAFF
TRBJ2-1 | TRBD2 | TRBV3-1/TRBV3-2 | TGTGCCAGCAGCCCCGGGACTAGCGGGGCCTCCTACAATGAGCAGTTCTTC | CASSPGTSGASYNEQFF
TRBJ1-1 | - | TRBV14 | TGTGCCAGCAGCCAGGATATGAACACTGAAGCTTTCTTT | CASSQDMNTEAFF
TRBJ2-6 | - | TRBV14 | TGTGCCAGCAGCCAAGATCAGCGGTTCTCTGGGGCCAACGTCCTGACTTTC | CASSQDQRFSGANVLTF
TRBJ1-1 | - | TRBV2 | TGTGCCAGCACTTTTAGGGTTAACACTGAAGCTTTCTTT | CASTFRVNTEAFF
TRBJ1-1 | - | TRBV29-1 | TGCAGCGTTTCCCCCTCGGGTATCCCGGGAGCTTTCTTT | CSVSPSGIPGAFF